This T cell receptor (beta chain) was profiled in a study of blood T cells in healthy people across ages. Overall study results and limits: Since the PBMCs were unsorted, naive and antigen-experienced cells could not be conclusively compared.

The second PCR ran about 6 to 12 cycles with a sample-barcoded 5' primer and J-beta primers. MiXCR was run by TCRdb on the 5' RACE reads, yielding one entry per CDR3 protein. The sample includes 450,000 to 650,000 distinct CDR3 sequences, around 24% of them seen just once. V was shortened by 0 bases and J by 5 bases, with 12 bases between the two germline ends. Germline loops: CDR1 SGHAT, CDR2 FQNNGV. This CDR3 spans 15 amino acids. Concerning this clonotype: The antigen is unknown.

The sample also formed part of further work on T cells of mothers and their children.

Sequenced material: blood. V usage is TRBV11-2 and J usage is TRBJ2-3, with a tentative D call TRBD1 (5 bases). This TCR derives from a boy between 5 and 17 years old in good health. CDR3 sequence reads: CASSLDLAGKDTQYF. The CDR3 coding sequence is TGTGCCAGCAGCTTAGATCTGGCAGGGAAAGATACGCAGTATTTT.